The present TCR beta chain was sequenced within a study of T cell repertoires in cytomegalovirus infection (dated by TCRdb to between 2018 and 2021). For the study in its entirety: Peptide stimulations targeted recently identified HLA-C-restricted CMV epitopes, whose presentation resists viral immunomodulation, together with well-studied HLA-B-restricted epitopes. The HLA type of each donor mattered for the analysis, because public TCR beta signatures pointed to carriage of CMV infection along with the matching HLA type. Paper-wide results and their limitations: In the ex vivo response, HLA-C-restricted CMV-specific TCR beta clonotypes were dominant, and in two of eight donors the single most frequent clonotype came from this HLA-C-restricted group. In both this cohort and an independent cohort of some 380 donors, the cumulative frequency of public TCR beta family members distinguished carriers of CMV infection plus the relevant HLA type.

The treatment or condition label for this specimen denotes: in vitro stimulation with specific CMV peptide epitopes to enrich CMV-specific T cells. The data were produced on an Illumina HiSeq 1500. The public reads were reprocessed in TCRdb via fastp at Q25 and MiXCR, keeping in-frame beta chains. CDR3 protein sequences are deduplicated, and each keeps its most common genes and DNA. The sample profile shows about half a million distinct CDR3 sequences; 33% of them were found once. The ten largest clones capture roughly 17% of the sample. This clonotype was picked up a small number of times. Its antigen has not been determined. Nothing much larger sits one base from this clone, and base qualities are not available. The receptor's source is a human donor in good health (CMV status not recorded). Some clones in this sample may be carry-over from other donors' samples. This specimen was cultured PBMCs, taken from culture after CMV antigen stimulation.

For the CDR3, the sequence is CASSFGGLDYGYTF. The nucleotide sequence reads TGTGCCAGCAGTTTCGGGGGGCTCGACTATGGCTACACCTTC. The receptor chain draws on TRBV12-3 or TRBV12-4 and TRBJ1-2; tentative D gene TRBD1, with 6 bases matching. From its cysteine to its phenylalanine, the CDR3 spans 14 amino acids. CDR3 DNA only is kept here, 42 bases in frame from base 1. The trim is 3 bases for V and 3 bases for J, with a gap of 11 bases between the germline ends.